This T cell receptor beta chain emerged from a study of blood T cell repertoires in COVID-19. At the level of the study: Acute-phase and convalescent COVID-19 samples originated in the United States, Italy and Spain. Sources were T cells, B-cell-depleted T cells, or PBMCs; the material itself was cDNA or gDNA.

The V gene lost 4 bases and the J gene lost 3 bases, with 12 bases spanning the gap. Germline V gene lookup returns CDR1 SGHRS and CDR2 YFSETQ. The CDR3 consists of 14 residues. Clones were sequenced by immunoSEQ multiplex PCR, and TCRdb holds only the in-frame ones, with some missing. The sample includes about 210,000 clones, approximately 87% of them seen just once. The receptor's source is a man in his sixties who had recovered from COVID-19. V gene TRBV5-1 combines with J gene TRBJ2-3; a possible D gene is TRBD1 (6 bases). Specimen: peripheral blood. The DNA for the CDR3 is TGCGCCAGCAGCGGAGGACAGATGACAGATACGCAGTATTTT. As protein: CASSGGQMTDTQYF.